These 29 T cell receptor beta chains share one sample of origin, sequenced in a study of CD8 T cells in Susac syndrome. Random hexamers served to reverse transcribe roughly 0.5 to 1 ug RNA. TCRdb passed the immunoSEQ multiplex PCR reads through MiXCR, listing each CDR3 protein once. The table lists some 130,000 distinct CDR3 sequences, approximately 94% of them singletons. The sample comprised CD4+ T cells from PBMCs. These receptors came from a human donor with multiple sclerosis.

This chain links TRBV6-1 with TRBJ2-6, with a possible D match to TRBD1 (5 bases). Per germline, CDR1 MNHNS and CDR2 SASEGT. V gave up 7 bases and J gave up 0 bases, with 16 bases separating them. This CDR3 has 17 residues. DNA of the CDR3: TGTGCCAGCAACAAGGTATCAGGGCTCTCTGGGGCCAACGTCCTGACTTTC. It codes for CASNKVSGLSGANVLTF.

The CDR3 nucleotides read TGTGCCAGCAGTTACGACCTAGGAGGAGGGTCGAATTCACCCCTCCACTTT. Protein: CASSYDLGGGSNSPLHF. The V and J genes are TRBV6-5 and TRBJ1-6, with unresolved D. Germline V gives CDR1 MNHEY, CDR2 SVGAGI. The CDR3 spans 17 residues. The V gene lost 2 bases and the J gene lost 7 bases, with 18 bases spanning the gap.

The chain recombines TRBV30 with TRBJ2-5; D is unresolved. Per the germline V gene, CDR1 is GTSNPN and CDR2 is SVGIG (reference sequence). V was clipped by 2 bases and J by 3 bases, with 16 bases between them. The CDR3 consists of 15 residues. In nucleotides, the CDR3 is TGTGCCTGGAGTCCCTTGATAGAGTGGAAAGAGACCCAGTACTTC. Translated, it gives CAWSPLIEWKETQYF.

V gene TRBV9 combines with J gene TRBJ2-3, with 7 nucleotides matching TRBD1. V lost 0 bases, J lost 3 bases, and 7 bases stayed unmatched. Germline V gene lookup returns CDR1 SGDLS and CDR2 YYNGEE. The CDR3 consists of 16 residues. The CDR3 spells CASSVGSGGRTDTQYF. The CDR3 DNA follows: TGTGCCAGCAGCGTAGGGTCAGGGGGACGGACAGATACGCAGTATTTT.

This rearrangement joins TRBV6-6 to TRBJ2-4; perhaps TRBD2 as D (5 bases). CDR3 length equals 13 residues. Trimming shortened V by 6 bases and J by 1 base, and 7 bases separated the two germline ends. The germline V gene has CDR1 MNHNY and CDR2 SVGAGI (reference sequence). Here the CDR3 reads CASRREAKNIQYF. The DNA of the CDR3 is TGTGCCAGCAGAAGGGAGGCCAAAAACATTCAGTACTTC.

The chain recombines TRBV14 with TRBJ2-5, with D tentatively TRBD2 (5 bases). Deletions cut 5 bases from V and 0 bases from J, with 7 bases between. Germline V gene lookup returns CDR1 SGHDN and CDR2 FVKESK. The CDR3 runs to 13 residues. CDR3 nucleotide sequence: TGTGCCAGCAGCTCGGACTACCAAGAGACCCAGTACTTC. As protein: CASSSDYQETQYF.

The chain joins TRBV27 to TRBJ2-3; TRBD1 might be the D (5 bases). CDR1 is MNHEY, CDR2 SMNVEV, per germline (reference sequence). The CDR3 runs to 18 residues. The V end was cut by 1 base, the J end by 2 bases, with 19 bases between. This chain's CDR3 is CASSLLVGQGKNTDTQYF. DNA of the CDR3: TGTGCCAGCAGTTTATTGGTGGGGCAGGGCAAAAACACAGATACGCAGTATTTT.

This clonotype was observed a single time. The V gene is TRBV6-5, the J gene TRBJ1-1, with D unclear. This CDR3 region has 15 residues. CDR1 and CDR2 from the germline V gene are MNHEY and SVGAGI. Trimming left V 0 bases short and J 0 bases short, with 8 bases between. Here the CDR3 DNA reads TGTGCCAGCAGTTACTCAGGCAGCTTGAACACTGAAGCTTTCTTT. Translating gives CASSYSGSLNTEAFF.

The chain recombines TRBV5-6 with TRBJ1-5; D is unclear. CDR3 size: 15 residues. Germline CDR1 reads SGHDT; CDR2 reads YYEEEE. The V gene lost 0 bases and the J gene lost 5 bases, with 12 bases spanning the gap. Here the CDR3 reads CASSLVSRSDQPQHF. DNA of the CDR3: TGTGCCAGCAGCTTGGTATCCAGGTCGGATCAGCCCCAGCATTTT.

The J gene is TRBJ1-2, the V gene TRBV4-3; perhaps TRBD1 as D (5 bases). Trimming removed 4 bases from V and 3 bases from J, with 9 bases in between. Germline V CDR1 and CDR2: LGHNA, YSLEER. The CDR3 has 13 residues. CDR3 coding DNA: TGCGCCAGCAGCCTGGGGGAAGACTATGGCTACACCTTC. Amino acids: CASSLGEDYGYTF.

CDR3 DNA sequence: TGCGCCAGCAGTCCAGGACCGAGAAACCCTCGGTGTATTTCCCTCCACTTT. Encoded protein: CASSPGPRNPRCISLHF. V usage is TRBV23-1 and J usage is TRBJ1-6, with D unclear. TRBV23-1 is an ORF, and what it does is uncertain. Trimming shortened V by 4 bases and J by 14 bases, and 27 bases separated the two germline ends. The CDR3 has 17 residues.

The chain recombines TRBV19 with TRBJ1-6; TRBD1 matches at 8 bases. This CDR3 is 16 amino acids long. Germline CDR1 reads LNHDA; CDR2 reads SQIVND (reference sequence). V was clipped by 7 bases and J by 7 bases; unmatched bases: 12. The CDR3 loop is CASTMERTGRNSPLHF. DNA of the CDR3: TGTGCCAGTACTATGGAAAGGACAGGGAGAAATTCACCCCTCCACTTT.

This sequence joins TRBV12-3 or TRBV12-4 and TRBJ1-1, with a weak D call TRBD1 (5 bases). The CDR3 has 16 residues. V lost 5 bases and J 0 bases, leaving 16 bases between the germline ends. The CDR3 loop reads CASSGQGSAMNTEAFF. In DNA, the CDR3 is TGTGCCAGCAGTGGACAAGGGTCTGCCATGAACACTGAAGCTTTCTTT.

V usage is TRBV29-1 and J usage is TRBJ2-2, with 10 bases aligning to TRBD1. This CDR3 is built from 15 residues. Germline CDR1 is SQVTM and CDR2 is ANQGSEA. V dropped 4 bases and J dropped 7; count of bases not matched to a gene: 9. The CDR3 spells CSVVFGTGVVGELFF. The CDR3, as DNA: TGCAGCGTTGTTTTCGGGACAGGGGTGGTCGGGGAGCTGTTTTTT.

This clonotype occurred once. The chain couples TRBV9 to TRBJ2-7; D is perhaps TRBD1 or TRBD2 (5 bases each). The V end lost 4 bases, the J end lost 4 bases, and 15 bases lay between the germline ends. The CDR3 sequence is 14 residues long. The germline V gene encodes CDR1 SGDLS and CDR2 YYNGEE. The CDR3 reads CASSREGAKYEQYF. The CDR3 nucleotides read TGTGCCAGCAGCCGGGAAGGGGCGAAATACGAGCAGTACTTC.

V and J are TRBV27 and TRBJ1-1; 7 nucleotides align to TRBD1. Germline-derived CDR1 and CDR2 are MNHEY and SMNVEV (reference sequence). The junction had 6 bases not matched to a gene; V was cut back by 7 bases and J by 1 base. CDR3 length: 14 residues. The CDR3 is CASTTDRENTEAFF. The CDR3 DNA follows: TGTGCCAGCACCACCGACAGGGAGAACACTGAAGCTTTCTTT.

The DNA of the CDR3 is TGTGCCAGCGTCGCCGGGACTAGCCCCACCGGGGAGCTGTTTTTT. This codes for CASVAGTSPTGELFF. The chain has TRBV19 and TRBJ2-2; 9 bases are shared with TRBD2. The junction had 9 bases not matched to a gene; V was cut back by 9 bases and J by 4 bases. This CDR3 region has 15 residues. Per the germline V gene, CDR1 is LNHDA and CDR2 is SQIVND (reference sequence).

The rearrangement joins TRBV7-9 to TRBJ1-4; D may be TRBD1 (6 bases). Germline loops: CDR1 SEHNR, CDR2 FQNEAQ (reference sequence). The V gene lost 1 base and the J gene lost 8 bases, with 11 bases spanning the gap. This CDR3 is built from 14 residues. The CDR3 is CASSLGTEGEKLFF. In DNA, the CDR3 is TGTGCCAGCAGCTTAGGGACAGAAGGCGAAAAACTGTTTTTT.

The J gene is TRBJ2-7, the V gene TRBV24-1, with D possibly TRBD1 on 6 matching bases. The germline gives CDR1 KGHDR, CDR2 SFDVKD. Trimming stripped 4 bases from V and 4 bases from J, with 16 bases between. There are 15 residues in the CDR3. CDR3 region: CATSDGGQGSYEQYF. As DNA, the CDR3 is TGTGCCACCAGTGACGGCGGGCAGGGGAGTTACGAGCAGTACTTC.

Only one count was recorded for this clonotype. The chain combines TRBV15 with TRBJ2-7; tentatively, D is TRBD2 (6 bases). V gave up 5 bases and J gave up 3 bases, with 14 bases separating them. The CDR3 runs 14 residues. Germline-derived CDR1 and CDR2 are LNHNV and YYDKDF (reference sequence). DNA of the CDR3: TGTGCCACCAGCGCAGCCGGGAGCCACTACGAGCAGTACTTC. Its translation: CATSAAGSHYEQYF.

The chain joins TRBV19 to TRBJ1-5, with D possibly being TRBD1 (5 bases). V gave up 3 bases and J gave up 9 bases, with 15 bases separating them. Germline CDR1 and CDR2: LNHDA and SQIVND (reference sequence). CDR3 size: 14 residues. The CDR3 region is CASSMTLGTGPQHF. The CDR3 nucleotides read TGTGCCAGTAGTATGACGTTGGGGACTGGGCCCCAGCATTTT. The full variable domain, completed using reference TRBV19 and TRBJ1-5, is DGGITQSPKYLFRKEGQNVTLSCEQNLNHDAMYWYRQDPGQGLRLIYYSQIVNDFQKGDIAEGYSVSREKKESFPLTVTSAQKNPTAFYLCASSMTLGTGPQHFGDGTRLSIL.

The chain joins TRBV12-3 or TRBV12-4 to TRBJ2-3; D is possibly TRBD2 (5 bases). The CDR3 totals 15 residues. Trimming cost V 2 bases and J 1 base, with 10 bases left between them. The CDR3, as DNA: TGTGCCAGCAGTTTAAACCTAGCTGGCACAGATACGCAGTATTTT. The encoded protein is CASSLNLAGTDTQYF.

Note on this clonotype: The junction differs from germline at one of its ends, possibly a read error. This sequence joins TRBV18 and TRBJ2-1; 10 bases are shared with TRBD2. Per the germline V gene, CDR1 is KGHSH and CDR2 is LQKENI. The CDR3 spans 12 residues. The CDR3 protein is CASSPPTSGMIF. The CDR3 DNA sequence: TGTGCCAGCTCACCACCTACTAGCGGGATGATCTTC.

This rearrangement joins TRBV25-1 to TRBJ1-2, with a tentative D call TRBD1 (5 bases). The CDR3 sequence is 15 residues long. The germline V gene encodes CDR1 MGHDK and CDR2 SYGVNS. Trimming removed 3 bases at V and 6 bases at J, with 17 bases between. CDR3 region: CASSDPGTLLNGYTF. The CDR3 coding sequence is TGTGCCAGCAGTGATCCTGGGACGCTGCTGAATGGCTACACCTTC.

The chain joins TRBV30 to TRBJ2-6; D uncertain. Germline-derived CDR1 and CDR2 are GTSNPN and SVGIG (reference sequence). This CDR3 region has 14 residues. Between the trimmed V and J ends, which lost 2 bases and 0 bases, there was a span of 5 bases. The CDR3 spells CAWSSLSGANVLTF. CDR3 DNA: TGTGCCTGGAGTTCCCTCTCTGGGGCCAACGTCCTGACTTTC.

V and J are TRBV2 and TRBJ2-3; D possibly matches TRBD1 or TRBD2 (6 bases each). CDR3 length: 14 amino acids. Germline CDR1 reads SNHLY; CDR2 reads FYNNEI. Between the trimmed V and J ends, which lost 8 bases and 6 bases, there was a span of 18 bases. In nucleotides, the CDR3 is TGTGCCAGCCGGTGGTTAGGGGGGCTGGATACGCAGTATTTT. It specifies CASRWLGGLDTQYF. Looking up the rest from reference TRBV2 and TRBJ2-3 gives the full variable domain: EPEVTQTPSHQVTQMGQEVILRCVPISNHLYFYWYRQILGQKVEFLVSFYNNEISEKSEIFDDQFSVERPDGSNFTLKIRSTKLEDSAMYFCASRWLGGLDTQYFGPGTRLTVL.

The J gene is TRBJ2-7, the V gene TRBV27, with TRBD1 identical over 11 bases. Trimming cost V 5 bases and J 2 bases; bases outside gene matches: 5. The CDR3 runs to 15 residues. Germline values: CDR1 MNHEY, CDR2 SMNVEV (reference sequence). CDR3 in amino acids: CASSGGTGGTYEQYF. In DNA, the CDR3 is TGTGCCAGCAGTGGGGGGACAGGGGGAACCTACGAGCAGTACTTC.

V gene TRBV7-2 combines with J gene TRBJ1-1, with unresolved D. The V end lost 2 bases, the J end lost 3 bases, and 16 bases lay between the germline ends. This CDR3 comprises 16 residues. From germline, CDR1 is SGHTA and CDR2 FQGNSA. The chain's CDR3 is CASSLWANLEHTEAFF. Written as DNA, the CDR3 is TGTGCCAGCAGCTTATGGGCAAACCTCGAGCACACTGAAGCTTTCTTT.

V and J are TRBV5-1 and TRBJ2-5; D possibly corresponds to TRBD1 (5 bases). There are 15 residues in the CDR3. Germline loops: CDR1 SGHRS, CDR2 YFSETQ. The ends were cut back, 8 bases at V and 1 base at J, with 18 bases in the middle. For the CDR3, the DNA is TGCGCCAGTAGGGAAACAGGAGCCCTCCAAGAGACCCAGTACTTC. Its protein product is CASRETGALQETQYF.